This T cell receptor beta chain originates from a study of beta chain features in type 1 diabetes. The wider study: The study found patients and healthy donors alike in age, gender and cell yields.

Since all of the isolated RNA was reverse transcribed, expressed TCRB transcripts were what got sequenced. Method: immunoSEQ multiplex PCR; TCRdb's copy keeps in-frame clones and lacks some. Of 430,000 or so clones listed, more than 9.5% are singletons. General study results and limits: In all four CD4+ subsets, TCRB CDR3 length was significantly, moderately reduced in type 1 diabetes.

Isolation of CD4+ naive, central memory, regulatory and stem cell-like memory cells was achieved by sorting via CD45RO/CCR7/CD25/CD127/CD95/CD27. Sort purity for all populations was recorded as exceeding 98%. In germline, CDR1 is SGDLS, CDR2 YYNGEE. The V and J ends lost 0 bases and 9 bases, in that order; junction bases with no gene match: 5. This CDR3 region has 14 residues. Comment on this clone: What it binds is not known.

Material: naive CD4+ T cells from blood. The clonotype originates from a woman younger than 35 in good health. This chain links TRBV9 with TRBJ2-2; 7 bases align to TRBD2. The CDR3 DNA is TGTGCCAGCAGCGTAGACCCGACTAGCTGGGAGCTGTTTTTT. Its translation is CASSVDPTSWELFF.